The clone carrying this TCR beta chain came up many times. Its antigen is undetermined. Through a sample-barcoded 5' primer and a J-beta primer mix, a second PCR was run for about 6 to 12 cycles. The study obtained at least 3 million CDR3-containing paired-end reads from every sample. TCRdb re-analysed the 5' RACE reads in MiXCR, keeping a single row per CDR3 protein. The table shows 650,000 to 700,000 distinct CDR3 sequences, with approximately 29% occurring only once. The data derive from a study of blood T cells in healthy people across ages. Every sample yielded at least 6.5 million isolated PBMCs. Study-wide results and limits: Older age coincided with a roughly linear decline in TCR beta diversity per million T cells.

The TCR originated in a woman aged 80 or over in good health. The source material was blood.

The CDR3 DNA sequence: TGTGCCAGCAGCGTTGCTCCGGGGGAGCAGTTCTTC. Its protein is CASSVAPGEQFF. The chain joins TRBV27 to TRBJ2-1; D is perhaps TRBD2 (5 bases). Germline CDR1 and CDR2: MNHEY and SMNVEV (reference sequence). The CDR3 has 12 residues. Trimming took off 6 bases at V and 10 bases at J, with 13 bases between the two ends.